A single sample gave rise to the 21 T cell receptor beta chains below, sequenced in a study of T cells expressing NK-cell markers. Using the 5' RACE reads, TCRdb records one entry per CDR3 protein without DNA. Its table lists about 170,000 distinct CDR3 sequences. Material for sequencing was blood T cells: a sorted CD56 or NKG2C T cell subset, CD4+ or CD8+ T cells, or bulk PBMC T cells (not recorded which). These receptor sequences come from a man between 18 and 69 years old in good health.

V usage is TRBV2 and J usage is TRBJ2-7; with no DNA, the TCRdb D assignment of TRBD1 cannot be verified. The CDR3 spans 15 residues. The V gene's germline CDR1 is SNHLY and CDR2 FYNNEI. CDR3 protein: CASSDSGGAWIEQYF.

CDR3 sequence: CASSLTLTGEAFF. The rearrangement joins TRBV16 to TRBJ1-1. Germline V lookup: CDR1 KGHSY, CDR2 FQNENV. The CDR3 consists of 13 residues.

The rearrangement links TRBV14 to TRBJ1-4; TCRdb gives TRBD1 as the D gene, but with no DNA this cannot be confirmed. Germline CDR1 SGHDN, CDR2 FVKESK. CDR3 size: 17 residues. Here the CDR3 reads CASSQDYSRGGNEKLFF.

This CDR3 reads CASSPWTGGAYNEQFF. The chain recombines TRBV3-1 with TRBJ2-1; TCRdb's D gene call, TRBD1, goes unchecked for lack of DNA. Germline V gene data show CDR1 as LGHDT and CDR2 as YNNKEL (reference sequence). The length of the CDR3 is 16 residues.

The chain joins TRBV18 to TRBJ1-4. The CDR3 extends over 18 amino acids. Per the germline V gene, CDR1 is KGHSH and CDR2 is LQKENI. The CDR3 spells CASSPEPLNSPTNEKLFF.

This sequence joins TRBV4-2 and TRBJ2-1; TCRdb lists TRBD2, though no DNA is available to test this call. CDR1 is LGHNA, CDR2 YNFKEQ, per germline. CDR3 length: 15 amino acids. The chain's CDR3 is CASSQGAGGYNEQFF.

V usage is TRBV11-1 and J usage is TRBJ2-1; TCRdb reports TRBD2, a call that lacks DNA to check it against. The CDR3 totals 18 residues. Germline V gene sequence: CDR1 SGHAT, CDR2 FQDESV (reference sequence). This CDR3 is CASSLFPTSGGSYNEQFF.

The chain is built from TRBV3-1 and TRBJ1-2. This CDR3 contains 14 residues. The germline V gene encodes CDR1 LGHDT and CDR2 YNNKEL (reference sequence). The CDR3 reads CASRVKAAINGYTF.

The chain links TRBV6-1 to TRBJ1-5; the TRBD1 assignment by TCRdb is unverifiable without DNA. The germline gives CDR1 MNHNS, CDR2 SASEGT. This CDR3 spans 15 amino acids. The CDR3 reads CASSLLQGSNQPQHF.

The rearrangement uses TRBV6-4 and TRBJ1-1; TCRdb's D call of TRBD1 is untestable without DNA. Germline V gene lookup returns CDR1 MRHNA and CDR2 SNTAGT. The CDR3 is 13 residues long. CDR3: CASSETGFGGAFF.

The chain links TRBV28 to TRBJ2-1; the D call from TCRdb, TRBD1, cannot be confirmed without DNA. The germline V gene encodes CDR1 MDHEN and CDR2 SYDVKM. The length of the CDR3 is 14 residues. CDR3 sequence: CASSPGGPHNEQFF.

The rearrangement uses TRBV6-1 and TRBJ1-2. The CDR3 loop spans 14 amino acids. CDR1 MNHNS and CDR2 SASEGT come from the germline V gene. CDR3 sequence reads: CASSVEDGPYGYTF.

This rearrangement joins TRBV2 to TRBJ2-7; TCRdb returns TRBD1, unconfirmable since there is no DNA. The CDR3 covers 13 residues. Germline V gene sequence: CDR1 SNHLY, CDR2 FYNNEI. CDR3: CASSELGQREQYF. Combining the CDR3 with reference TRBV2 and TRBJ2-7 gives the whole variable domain EPEVTQTPSHQVTQMGQEVILRCVPISNHLYFYWYRQILGQKVEFLVSFYNNEISEKSEIFDDQFSVERPDGSNFTLKIRSTKLEDSAMYFCASSELGQREQYFGPGTRLTVT.

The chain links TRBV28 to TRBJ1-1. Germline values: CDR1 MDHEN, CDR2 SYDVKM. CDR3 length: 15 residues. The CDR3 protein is CASSFTVSKGTEAFF.

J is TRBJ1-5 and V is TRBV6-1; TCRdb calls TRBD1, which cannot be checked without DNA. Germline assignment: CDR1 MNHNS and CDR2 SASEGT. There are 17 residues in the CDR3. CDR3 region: CASSEGGNRVGNQPQHF.

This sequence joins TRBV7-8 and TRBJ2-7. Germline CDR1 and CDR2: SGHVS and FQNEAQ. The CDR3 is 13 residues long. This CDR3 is CASGMGRNYEQYF.

CDR3 amino acids: CASSPPGREGYTF. V is TRBV27 and J is TRBJ1-2; the TCRdb D gene call, TRBD1, has no DNA to confirm it. The length of the CDR3 is 13 residues. Germline-derived CDR1 and CDR2 are MNHEY and SMNVEV (reference sequence).

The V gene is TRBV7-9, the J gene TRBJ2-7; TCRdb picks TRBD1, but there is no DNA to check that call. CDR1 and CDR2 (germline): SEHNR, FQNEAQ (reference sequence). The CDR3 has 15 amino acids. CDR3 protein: CASSSGQTSSHEQYF.

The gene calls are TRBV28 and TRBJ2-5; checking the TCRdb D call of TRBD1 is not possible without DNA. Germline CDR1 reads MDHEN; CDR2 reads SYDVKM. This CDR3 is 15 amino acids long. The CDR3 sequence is CASKQDRLYQETQYF.

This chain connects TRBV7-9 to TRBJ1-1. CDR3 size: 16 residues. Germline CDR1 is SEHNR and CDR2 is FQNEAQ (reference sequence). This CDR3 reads CASSGLNRFGGTEAFF.

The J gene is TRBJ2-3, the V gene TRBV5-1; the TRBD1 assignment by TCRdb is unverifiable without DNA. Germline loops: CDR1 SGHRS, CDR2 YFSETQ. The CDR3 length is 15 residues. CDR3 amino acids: CASSRQGAIGDTQYF.